The rows below give T cell receptor beta chains drawn from one sample of a study of blood T cells in healthy people across ages. TCRdb redid the calling of the 5' RACE reads with MiXCR, one entry per CDR3 protein. The table has 450,000 to 600,000 distinct CDR3 sequences, about 26% seen once. In addition, the sample was reused for a study of T cells of mothers and their children.

Material: blood. The receptors come from a boy between 2 and 10 years old in good health. CDR3s include the opening cysteine and the closing phenylalanine or tryptophan. D genes are given only for firm matches. Not every row has a clone size; where given, it reads once, few, many or a size class.

j_call v_call clone_size d_call cdr3_nt cdr3_aa
TRBJ2-3 TRBV10-3 once TRBD1 TGTGCCTTCGGACAGGGGCGGGATACGCAGTATTTT CAFGQGRDTQYF
TRBJ2-5 TRBV24-1 . . TGTGCCACCAAACAGCTAATGACAGATACCCTTCAAGAGACCCAGTACTTC CATKQLMTDTLQETQYF
TRBJ2-7 TRBV5-5 few TRBD2 TGTGCCAGCAGCGACGGGACTAGCGATGGCGACGAGCAGTACTTC CASSDGTSDGDEQYF
TRBJ2-7 TRBV6-6 . TRBD2 TGTGCCAGCAATACTCTAGCGGGGGCCTACGAGCAGTACTTC CASNTLAGAYEQYF
TRBJ2-5 TRBV6-2/TRBV6-3 . TRBD1 TGTGCCAGCGGGGTAGGACAGGGGCGTTCGGAGACCCAGTACTTC CASGVGQGRSETQYF
TRBJ2-1 TRBV30 few . TGTGCCTGGACTGTCTGGGACTACAATGAGCAGTTCTTC CAWTVWDYNEQFF
TRBJ2-1 TRBV12-3/TRBV12-4 . . TGTGCCAGCAGTTTAACCAGGAATAATGAGCAGTTCTTC CASSLTRNNEQFF
TRBJ2-5 TRBV20-1 few TRBD1 TGCAGTGCCCCACCCAGGACAGGGGAGGGGGAGACCCAGTACTTC CSAPPRTGEGETQYF
TRBJ2-5 TRBV3-1 few TRBD1 TGTGCCAGCAGCCAAGGGGACAGGCTACAAGAGACCCAGTACTTC CASSQGDRLQETQYF
TRBJ2-5 TRBV29-1 few . TGCAGCGTGACCGGACGGAAACCAGAGACCCAGTACTTC CSVTGRKPETQYF
TRBJ1-1 TRBV24-1 . . TGTGCCACCAGTTCTGTGACTGGAGAAGCTTTCTTT CATSSVTGEAFF
TRBJ2-6 TRBV7-8 . . TGTGCCAGCAGCTTAGATCAGGGGGGCCCCCGCTCTGGGGCCAACGTCCTGACTTTC CASSLDQGGPRSGANVLTF
TRBJ2-3 TRBV7-9 . TRBD2 TGTGCCAGCAGCGGAAGCGGGAAGGATACGCAGTATTTT CASSGSGKDTQYF
TRBJ1-1 TRBV20-1 . TRBD1 TGCAGTGCTGAACGGGACAGTTTCATGAACACTGAAGCTTTCTTT CSAERDSFMNTEAFF
TRBJ2-7 TRBV3-1 . TRBD1 TGTGCCAGCAGCCAGTGGGACAGCAGCTCCTACGAGCAGTACTTC CASSQWDSSSYEQYF
TRBJ2-2 TRBV7-2 many . TGTGCCAGCAGCTTACCCGGGGAGCTGTTTTTT CASSLPGELFF
TRBJ2-7 TRBV27 few . TGTGCCAGCAGTTTGAGGGGAACTCCCTACGAGCAGTACTTC CASSLRGTPYEQYF
TRBJ2-3 TRBV5-1 . TRBD2 TGCGCCAGCAGCCCCGGACTAGCGGCGAACACAGATACGCAGTATTTT CASSPGLAANTDTQYF
TRBJ1-2 TRBV6-6 . TRBD1 TGTGCCAGCAGTCCCCGCGTAGGACAGGGACACTATGGCTACACCTTC CASSPRVGQGHYGYTF
TRBJ1-1 TRBV7-2 few . TGTGCCAGCAGCTTAGCGGAAATGAGGAACACTGAAGCTTTCTTT CASSLAEMRNTEAFF
TRBJ2-5 TRBV6-5 . . TGTGCCAGCAGTTACGTCTTCGGGGACCGAGTTTTTCAAGAGACCCAGTACTTC CASSYVFGDRVFQETQYF
TRBJ1-2 TRBV11-2 many . TGTGCCAGCAGCTTAGATATGGCCAGTAACTATGGCTACACCTTC CASSLDMASNYGYTF
TRBJ2-1 TRBV27 once TRBD2 TGTGCCAGCAGTTTTGCGGGAGGAGCCTACAATGAGCAGTTCTTC CASSFAGGAYNEQFF
TRBJ1-2 TRBV12-3/TRBV12-4 . TRBD1 TGTGCCAGCAGCCCTCAGATTCAGGGGGCTGGAGGCTACACCTTC CASSPQIQGAGGYTF
TRBJ1-4 TRBV12-3/TRBV12-4 . . TGTGCCAGCCGAGCAAGGACAGCCGCAAATGAAAAACTGTTTTTT CASRARTAANEKLFF
TRBJ2-2 TRBV20-1 . . TGCAGTGCTAGAGAAGGGAGTAACACCGGGGAGCTGTTTTTT CSAREGSNTGELFF
TRBJ2-7 TRBV20-1 . TRBD2 TGCAGTGCTGCGGCGACTAGCCCTACCTACGAGCAGTACTTC CSAAATSPTYEQYF
TRBJ2-5 TRBV18 few . TGTGCCAGCTCACCAATGGAAGGAGAGACCCAGTACTTC CASSPMEGETQYF
TRBJ1-4 TRBV10-3 few . TGTGCCATCAGTGAATCTCGACAGGTTTATAATGAAAAACTGTTTTTT CAISESRQVYNEKLFF
TRBJ1-2 TRBV10-2 few . TGCGCCAGCACAGATCTCAATCGCTATGGCTACACCTTC CASTDLNRYGYTF
TRBJ2-3 TRBV20-1 . TRBD2 TGCAGTGCTAGAGACCCAGTGGGCGGGACTAGGACGAGCACAGATACGCAGTATTTT CSARDPVGGTRTSTDTQYF
TRBJ1-2 TRBV7-2 . . TGTGCCAGCAGCTTAGGTAGCAGGGTGTACTATGGCTACACCTTC CASSLGSRVYYGYTF
TRBJ2-3 TRBV7-2 . . TGTGCCAGCAGCTTATTGCTCTCAGATACGCAGTATTTT CASSLLLSDTQYF
TRBJ2-2 TRBV10-2 . . TGCGCCAGCAGCAAGGAGACGAACACCGGGGAGCTGTTTTTT CASSKETNTGELFF
TRBJ2-4 TRBV7-9 . TRBD2 TGTGCCAGCAGCTCCGGACTAGCGGGATCCGTAGCCAAAAACATTCAGTACTTC CASSSGLAGSVAKNIQYF
TRBJ2-5 TRBV12-3/TRBV12-4 . . TGTGCCAGCAGTTTAATGGCTGTACAAGAGACCCAGTACTTC CASSLMAVQETQYF
TRBJ2-1 TRBV20-1 . TRBD2 TGCAGTGCTAGAGATCCCCGGACTAGCGGGGGGAGCTCCTACAATGAGCAGTTCTTC CSARDPRTSGGSSYNEQFF
TRBJ1-1 TRBV29-1 . . TGCAGCGTTGAAGACGGAGGTGAAGCTTTCTTT CSVEDGGEAFF
TRBJ2-5 TRBV11-2 few TRBD2 TGTGCCAGCAGCTTAGGAGGGACTAGCGGGACCCCCCACCGGGAGACCCAGTACTTC CASSLGGTSGTPHRETQYF
TRBJ2-5 TRBV7-2 . . TGTGCCAGCAGCTTAGCGGGAGCATGGGAGACCCAGTACTTC CASSLAGAWETQYF
TRBJ1-1 TRBV11-2 few . TGTGCCAGCGCCCGATGGGCGAACACTGAAGCTTTCTTT CASARWANTEAFF
TRBJ2-7 TRBV7-2 few TRBD2 TGTGCCAGCAGCTTAACTAGCGGGATTGGGTACGAGCAGTACTTC CASSLTSGIGYEQYF
TRBJ2-1 TRBV30 . . TGTGCCTGGAGTGAATACAATGAGCAGTTCTTC CAWSEYNEQFF
TRBJ1-2 TRBV5-1 . . TGCGCCAGCAGCGTCACCGGGACGGACTATGGCTACACCTTC CASSVTGTDYGYTF
TRBJ1-2 TRBV10-3 . . TGTGCCATCAGTGTCGACGACAGGACCGCTGGCTACACCTTC CAISVDDRTAGYTF
TRBJ2-2 TRBV29-1 . . TGCAGCGTTGAGGTGTCTCCGCGGACCGGGGAGCTGTTTTTT CSVEVSPRTGELFF